This TCR beta chain was obtained from a study of blood T cells in healthy people across ages. Each donor supplied about 9.6 milliliters of peripheral blood. It was with a sample-barcoded 5' primer and a J-beta primer mix that a second PCR of about 6 to 12 cycles was run. TCRdb processed the 5' RACE reads anew with MiXCR; each CDR3 protein has one entry. This sample yields 650,000 or so distinct CDR3 sequences, of which around 50% are seen a single time; around an eighth belongs to the top ten. Trimming removed 1 base at V and 1 base at J, with 13 bases between. Germline lookup yields CDR1 LGHNA and CDR2 YNFKEQ. This CDR3 is built from 16 residues.

The receptor's source is a woman of 80 years or more in good health. Material for sequencing was blood. The V and J genes are TRBV4-2 and TRBJ1-1; D ambiguous. The CDR3, as DNA: TGTGCCAGCAGCCAAGGGTACGCCGGGCCGAACACTGAAGCTTTCTTT. Translation: CASSQGYAGPNTEAFF.